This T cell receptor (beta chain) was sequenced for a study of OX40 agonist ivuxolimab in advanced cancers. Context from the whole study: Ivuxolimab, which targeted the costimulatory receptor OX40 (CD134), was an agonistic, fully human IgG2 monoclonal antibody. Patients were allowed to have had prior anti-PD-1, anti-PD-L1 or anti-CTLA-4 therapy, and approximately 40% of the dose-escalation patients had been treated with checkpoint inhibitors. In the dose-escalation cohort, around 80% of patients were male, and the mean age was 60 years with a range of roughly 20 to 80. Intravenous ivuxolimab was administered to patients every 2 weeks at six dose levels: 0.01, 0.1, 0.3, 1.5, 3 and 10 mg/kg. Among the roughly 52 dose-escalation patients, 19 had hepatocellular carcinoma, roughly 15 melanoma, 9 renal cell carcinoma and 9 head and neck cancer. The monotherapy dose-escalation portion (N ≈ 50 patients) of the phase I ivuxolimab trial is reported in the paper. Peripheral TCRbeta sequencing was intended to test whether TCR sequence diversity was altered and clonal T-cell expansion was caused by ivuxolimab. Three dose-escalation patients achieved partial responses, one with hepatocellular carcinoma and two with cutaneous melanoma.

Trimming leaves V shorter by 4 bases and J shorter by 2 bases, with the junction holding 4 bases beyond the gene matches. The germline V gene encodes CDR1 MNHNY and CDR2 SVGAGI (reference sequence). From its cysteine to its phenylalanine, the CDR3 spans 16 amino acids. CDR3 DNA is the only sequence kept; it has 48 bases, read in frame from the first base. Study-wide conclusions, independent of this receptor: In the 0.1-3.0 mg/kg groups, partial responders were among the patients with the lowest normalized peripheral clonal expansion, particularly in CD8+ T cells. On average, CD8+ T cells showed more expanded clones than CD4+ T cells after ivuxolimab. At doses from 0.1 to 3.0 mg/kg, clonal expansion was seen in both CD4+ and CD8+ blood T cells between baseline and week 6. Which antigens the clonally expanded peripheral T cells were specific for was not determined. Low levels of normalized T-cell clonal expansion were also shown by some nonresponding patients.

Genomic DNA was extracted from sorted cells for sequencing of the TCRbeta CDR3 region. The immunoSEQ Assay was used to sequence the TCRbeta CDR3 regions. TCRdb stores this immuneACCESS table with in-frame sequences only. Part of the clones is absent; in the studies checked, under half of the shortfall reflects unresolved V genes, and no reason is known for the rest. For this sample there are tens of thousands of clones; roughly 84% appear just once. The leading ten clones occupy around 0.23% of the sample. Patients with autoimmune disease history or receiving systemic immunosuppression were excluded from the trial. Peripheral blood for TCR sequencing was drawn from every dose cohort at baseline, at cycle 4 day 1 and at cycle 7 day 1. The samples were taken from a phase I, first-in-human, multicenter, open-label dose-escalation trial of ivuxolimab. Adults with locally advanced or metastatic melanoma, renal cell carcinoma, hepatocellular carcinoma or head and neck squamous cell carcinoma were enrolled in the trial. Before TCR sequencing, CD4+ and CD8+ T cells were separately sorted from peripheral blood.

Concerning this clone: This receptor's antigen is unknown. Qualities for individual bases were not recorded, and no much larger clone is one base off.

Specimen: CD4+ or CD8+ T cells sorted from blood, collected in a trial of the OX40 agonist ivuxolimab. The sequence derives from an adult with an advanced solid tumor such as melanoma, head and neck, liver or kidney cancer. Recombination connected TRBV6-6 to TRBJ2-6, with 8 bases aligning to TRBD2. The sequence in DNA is TGTGCCAGCAGTTCCAGCGGGAGCACTGGGGCCAACGTCCTGACTTTC. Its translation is CASSSSGSTGANVLTF.